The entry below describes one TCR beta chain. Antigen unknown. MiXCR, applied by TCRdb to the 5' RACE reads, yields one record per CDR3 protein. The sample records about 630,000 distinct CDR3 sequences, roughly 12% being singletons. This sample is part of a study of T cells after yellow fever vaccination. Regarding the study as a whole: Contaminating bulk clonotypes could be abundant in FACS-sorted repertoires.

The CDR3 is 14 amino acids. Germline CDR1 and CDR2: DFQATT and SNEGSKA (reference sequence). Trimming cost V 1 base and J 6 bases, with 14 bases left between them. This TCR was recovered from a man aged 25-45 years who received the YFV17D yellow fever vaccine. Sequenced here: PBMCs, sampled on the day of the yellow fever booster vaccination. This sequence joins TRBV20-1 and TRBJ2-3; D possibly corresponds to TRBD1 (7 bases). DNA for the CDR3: TGCAGTGCTAGAGCTGCGGGACAGTGGGATACGCAGTATTTT. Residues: CSARAAGQWDTQYF.